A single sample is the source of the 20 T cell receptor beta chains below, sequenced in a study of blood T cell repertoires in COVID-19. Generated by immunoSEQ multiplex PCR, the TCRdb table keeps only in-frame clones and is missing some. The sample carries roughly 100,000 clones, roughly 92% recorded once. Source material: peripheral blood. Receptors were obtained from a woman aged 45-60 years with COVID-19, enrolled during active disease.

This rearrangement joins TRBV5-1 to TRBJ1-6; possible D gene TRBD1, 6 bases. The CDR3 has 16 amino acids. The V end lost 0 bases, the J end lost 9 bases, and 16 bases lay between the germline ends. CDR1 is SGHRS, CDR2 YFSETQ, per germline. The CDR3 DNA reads TGCGCCAGCAGCTTGGACAGGGCGTCCTATGGTTCACCCCTCCACTTT. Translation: CASSLDRASYGSPLHF. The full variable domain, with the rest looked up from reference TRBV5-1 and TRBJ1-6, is KAGVTQTPRYLIKTRGQQVTLSCSPISGHRSVSWYQQTPGQGLQFLFEYFSETQRNKGNFPGRFSGRQFSNSRSEMNVSTLELGDSALYLCASSLDRASYGSPLHFGNGTRLTVT.

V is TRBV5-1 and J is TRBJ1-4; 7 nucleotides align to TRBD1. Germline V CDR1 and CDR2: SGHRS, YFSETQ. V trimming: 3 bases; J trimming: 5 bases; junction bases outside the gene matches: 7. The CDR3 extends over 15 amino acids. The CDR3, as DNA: TGCGCCAGCAGCTCGACAGGGTTGCCAAATGAAAAACTGTTTTTT. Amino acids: CASSSTGLPNEKLFF.

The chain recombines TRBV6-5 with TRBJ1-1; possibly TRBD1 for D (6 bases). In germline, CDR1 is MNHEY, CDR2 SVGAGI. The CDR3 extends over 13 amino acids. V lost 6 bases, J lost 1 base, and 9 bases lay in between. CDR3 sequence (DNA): TGTGCCAGCAGACAGGGTGGGAACACTGAAGCTTTCTTT. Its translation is CASRQGGNTEAFF.

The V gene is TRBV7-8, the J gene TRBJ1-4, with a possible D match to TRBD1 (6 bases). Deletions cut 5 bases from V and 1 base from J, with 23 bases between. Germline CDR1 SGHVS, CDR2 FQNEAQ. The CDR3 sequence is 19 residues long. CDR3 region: CASSHYRVDLIGTNEKLFF. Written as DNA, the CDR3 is TGTGCCAGCAGCCACTACAGGGTAGATTTAATAGGAACTAATGAAAAACTGTTTTTT.

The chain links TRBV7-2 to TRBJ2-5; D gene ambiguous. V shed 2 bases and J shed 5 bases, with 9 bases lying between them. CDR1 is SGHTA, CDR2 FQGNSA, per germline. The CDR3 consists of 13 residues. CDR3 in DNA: TGTGCCAGCAGCTTACTCCTCGGGGAGACCCAGTACTTC. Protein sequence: CASSLLLGETQYF.

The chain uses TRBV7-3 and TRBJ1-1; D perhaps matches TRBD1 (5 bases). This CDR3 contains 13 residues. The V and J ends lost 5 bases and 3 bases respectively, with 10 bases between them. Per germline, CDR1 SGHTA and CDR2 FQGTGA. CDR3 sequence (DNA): TGTGCCAGCAGCCCAGGGATGGACACTGAAGCTTTCTTT. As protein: CASSPGMDTEAFF. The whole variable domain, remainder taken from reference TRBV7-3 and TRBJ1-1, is GAGVSQTPSNKVTEKGKYVELRCDPISGHTALYWYRQSLGQGPEFLIYFQGTGAADDSGLPNDRFFAVRPEGSVSTLKIQRTERGDSAVYLCASSPGMDTEAFFGQGTRLTVV.

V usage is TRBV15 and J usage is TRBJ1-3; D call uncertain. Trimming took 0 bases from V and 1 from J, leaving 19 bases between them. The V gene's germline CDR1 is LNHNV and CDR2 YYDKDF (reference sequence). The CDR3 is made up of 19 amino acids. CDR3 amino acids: CATSRDPLGGVGSGNTIYF. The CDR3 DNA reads TGTGCCACCAGCAGAGATCCCTTGGGTGGAGTCGGATCTGGAAACACCATATATTTT.

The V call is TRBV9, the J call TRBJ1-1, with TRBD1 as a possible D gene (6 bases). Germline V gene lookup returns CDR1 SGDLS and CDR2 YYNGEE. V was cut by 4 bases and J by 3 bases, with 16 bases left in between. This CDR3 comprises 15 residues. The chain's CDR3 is CASSRTGTPDTEAFF. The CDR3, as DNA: TGTGCCAGCAGCCGAACCGGGACACCGGACACTGAAGCTTTCTTT. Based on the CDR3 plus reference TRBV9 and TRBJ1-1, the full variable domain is DSGVTQTPKHLITATGQRVTLRCSPRSGDLSVYWYQQSLDQGLQFLIQYYNGEERAKGNILERFSAQQFPDLHSELNLSSLELGDSALYFCASSRTGTPDTEAFFGQGTRLTVV.

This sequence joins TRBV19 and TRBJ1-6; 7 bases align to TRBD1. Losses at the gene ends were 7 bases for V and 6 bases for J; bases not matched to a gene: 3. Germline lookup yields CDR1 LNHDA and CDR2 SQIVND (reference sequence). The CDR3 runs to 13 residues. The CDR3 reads CASKTGANSPLHF. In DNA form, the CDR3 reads TGTGCCAGTAAAACAGGGGCTAATTCACCCCTCCACTTT.

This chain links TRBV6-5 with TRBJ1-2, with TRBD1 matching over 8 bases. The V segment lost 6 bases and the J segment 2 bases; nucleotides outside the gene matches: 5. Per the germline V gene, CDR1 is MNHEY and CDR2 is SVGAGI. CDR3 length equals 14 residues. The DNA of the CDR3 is TGTGCCAGCAGCCCGGGACAGGCGAACTATGGCTACACCTTC. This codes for CASSPGQANYGYTF.

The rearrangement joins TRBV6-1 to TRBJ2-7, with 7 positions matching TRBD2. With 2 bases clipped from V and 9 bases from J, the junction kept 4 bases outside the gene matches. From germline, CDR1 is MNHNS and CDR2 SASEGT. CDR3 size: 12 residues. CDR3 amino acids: CASSEKSGGQYF. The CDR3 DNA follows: TGTGCCAGCAGTGAAAAGTCGGGGGGGCAGTACTTC.

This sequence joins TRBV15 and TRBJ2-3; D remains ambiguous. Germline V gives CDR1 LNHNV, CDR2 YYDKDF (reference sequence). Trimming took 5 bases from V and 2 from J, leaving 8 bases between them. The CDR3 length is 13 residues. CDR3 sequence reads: CATSGRTTDTQYF. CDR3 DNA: TGTGCCACCAGCGGCCGAACCACAGATACGCAGTATTTT.

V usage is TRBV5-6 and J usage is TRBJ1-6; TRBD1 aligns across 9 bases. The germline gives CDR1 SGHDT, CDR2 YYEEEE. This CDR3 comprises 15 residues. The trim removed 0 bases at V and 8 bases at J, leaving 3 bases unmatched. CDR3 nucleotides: TGTGCCAGCAGCTTGGTCCGGACAGGGGATTCACCCCTCCACTTT. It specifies CASSLVRTGDSPLHF.

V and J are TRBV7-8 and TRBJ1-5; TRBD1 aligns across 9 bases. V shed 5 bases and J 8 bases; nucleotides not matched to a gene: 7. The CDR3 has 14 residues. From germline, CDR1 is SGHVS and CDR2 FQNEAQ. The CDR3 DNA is TGTGCCAGCAGCCCAGGACAGGGGAGGGAGCCCCAGCATTTT. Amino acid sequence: CASSPGQGREPQHF.

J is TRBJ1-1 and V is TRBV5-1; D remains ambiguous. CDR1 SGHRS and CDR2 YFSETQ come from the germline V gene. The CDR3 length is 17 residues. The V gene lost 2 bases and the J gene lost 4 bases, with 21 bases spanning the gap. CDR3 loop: CASSFGHREGGGTEAFF. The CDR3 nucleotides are TGCGCCAGCAGCTTTGGCCACAGAGAGGGTGGTGGCACTGAAGCTTTCTTT.

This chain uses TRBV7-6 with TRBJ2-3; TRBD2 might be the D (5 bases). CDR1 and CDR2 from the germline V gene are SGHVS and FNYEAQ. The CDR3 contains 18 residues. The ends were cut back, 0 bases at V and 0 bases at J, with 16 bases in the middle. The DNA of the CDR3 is TGTGCCAGCAGCTTAGCCGGCTATGGACTGGGGAGCACAGATACGCAGTATTTT. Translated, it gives CASSLAGYGLGSTDTQYF.

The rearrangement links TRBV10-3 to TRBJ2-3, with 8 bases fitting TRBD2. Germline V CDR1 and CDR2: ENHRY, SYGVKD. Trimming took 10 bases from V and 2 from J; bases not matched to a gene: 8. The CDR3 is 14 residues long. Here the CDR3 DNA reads TGTGCCACCAGCAAGCGGGGGACCACAGATACGCAGTATTTT. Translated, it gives CATSKRGTTDTQYF.

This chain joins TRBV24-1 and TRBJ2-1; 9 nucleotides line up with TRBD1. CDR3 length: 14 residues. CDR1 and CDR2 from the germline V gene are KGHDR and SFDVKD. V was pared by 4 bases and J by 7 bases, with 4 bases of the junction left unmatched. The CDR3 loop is CATSDTGTGNEQFF. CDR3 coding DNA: TGTGCCACCAGTGACACCGGGACAGGGAATGAGCAGTTCTTC.

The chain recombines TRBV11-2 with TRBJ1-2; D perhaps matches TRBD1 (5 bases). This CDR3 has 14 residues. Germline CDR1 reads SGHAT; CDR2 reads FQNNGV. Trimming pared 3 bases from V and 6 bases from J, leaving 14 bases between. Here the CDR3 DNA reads TGTGCCAGCAGCTTTTTGAGTTTGGGGCATGGCTACACCTTC. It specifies CASSFLSLGHGYTF.

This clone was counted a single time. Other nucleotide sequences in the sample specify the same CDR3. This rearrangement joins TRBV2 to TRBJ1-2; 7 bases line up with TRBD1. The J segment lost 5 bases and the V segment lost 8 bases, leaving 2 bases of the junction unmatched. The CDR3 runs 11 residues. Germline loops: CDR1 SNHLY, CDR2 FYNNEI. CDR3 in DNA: TGTGCCAGCCGACAGGGATATGGCTACACCTTC. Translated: CASRQGYGYTF. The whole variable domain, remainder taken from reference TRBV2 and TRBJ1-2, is EPEVTQTPSHQVTQMGQEVILRCVPISNHLYFYWYRQILGQKVEFLVSFYNNEISEKSEIFDDQFSVERPDGSNFTLKIRSTKLEDSAMYFCASRQGYGYTFGSGTRLTVV.